Shown below are 24 T cell receptor beta chains from a single sample sequenced in a study of blood T cell repertoires in COVID-19 (dated by TCRdb to about 2020). Library creation used the immunoSEQ multiplex PCR assay. TCRdb took over this immuneACCESS table, retaining in-frame rearrangements with V and J assigned. Such tables are incomplete; in checked studies, under half of the missing clones stem from an unresolved V gene, and the remainder is unexplained. This sample holds about 150,000 clones; over 70% were observed only once. The top ten clonotypes cover roughly 0.56% of the sample. Sequencing input: peripheral blood. These receptors all stem from a man in his fifties or sixties with acute or convalescent COVID-19.

This clone was seen only a few times. The chain combines TRBV3-1 (or the pseudogene TRBV3-2) with TRBJ1-5; 10 nucleotides agree with TRBD1. This CDR3 has 16 amino acids. Trimming at V came to 0 bases and at J to 7 bases, leaving 6 bases not matched to a gene. Per the germline V gene, CDR1 is LGHDT and CDR2 is YNNKEL (reference sequence). CDR3 loop: CASSQERGQGVQPQHF. In DNA, the CDR3 is TGTGCCAGCAGCCAAGAGCGAGGACAGGGGGTACAGCCCCAGCATTTT.

The rearrangement joins TRBV5-1 to TRBJ2-5; D may be TRBD1 (6 bases). The CDR3 runs to 14 residues. CDR1 is SGHRS and CDR2 is YFSETQ in the germline V gene. V lost 2 bases and J 1 base, leaving 9 bases between the germline ends. CDR3 nucleotide sequence: TGCGCCAGCAGCTTAGTGGGGGCCCAAGAGACCCAGTACTTC. Translating it yields CASSLVGAQETQYF.

This clone was detected a few times. The rearrangement joins TRBV10-1 to TRBJ2-2; D perhaps matches TRBD2 (6 bases). Germline CDR1 is WNHNN and CDR2 is SYGVQD (reference sequence). CDR3 length equals 14 residues. Trimming took off 10 bases at V and 3 bases at J, with 15 bases between the two ends. CDR3 sequence reads: CATQPSEDTGELFF. Here the CDR3 DNA reads TGCGCCACCCAACCTAGCGAGGACACCGGGGAGCTGTTTTTT.

The J gene is TRBJ2-1, the V gene TRBV20-1; the D gene is possibly TRBD1 (7 bases). CDR3 size: 11 residues. Per germline, CDR1 DFQATT and CDR2 SNEGSKA (reference sequence). The ends were cut back, 8 bases at V and 9 bases at J, with 14 bases in the middle. Here the CDR3 DNA reads TGCAGTTCACAGGGGAGGAGTGAGCAGTTCTTC. Its protein is CSSQGRSEQFF.

This clone was seen more than once but under ten times. The chain recombines TRBV6-5 with TRBJ2-7; D possibly corresponds to TRBD2 (5 bases). Per the germline V gene, CDR1 is MNHEY and CDR2 is SVGAGI. Trimming took off 4 bases at V and 4 bases at J, with 11 bases between the two ends. CDR3 length: 13 amino acids. The CDR3 here is CASSSSTTYEQYF. For the CDR3, the DNA is TGTGCCAGCAGTTCCTCGACTACTTACGAGCAGTACTTC.

The chain recombines TRBV27 with TRBJ2-7; D is unresolved. This CDR3 is 16 amino acids long. Trimming removed 4 bases at V and 2 bases at J, with 18 bases between. Germline values: CDR1 MNHEY, CDR2 SMNVEV (reference sequence). As DNA, the CDR3 is TGTGCCAGCAGTTCAATACGCCCGTCCTCTACCTACGAGCAGTACTTC. Translation: CASSSIRPSSTYEQYF.

The chain joins TRBV3-1 (or the pseudogene TRBV3-2) to TRBJ2-1; the match to TRBD2 covers 13 bases. The germline V gene has CDR1 LGHDT and CDR2 YNNKEL (reference sequence). The CDR3 has 17 amino acids. The ends lost 2 bases at V and 12 bases at J; junction bases unmatched: 13. CDR3 in DNA: TGTGCCAGCAGCCAAAGCGACCGGAGGACTAGCGGGGGAGGGCAGTTCTTC. It codes for CASSQSDRRTSGGGQFF.

V usage is TRBV9 and J usage is TRBJ1-2; no definite D call. Germline-derived CDR1 and CDR2 are SGDLS and YYNGEE. The CDR3 spans 14 residues. The ends were cut back, 0 bases at V and 4 bases at J, with 10 bases in the middle. The CDR3 nucleotides are TGTGCCAGCAGCGTAGGGGAGGTCCGCTATGGCTACACCTTC. This gives the protein CASSVGEVRYGYTF.

This clone was seen only a few times. The chain joins TRBV7-6 to TRBJ1-6, with 10 bases lining up with TRBD1. CDR1 and CDR2 from the germline V gene are SGHVS and FNYEAQ. The CDR3 loop spans 16 amino acids. The trim removed 1 base at V and 7 bases at J, leaving 4 bases unmatched. CDR3 DNA sequence: TGTGCCAGCAGCTTAGGACAGGGGGCGAGGAATTCACCCCTCCACTTT. The encoded protein is CASSLGQGARNSPLHF.

The chain links TRBV19 to TRBJ2-1; the match to TRBD2 covers 15 bases. With 5 bases clipped from V and 8 bases from J, the junction kept 4 bases outside the gene matches. CDR3 size: 15 residues. Looked up from germline, CDR1 is LNHDA and CDR2 is SQIVND (reference sequence). The CDR3 region has the DNA TGTGCCAGTAGTCCCCGGACTAGCGGGAGGGATGAGCAGTTCTTC. It yields the protein CASSPRTSGRDEQFF.

This clone was seen a few times. The chain uses TRBV7-2 and TRBJ1-3; D not resolved. Germline lookup yields CDR1 SGHTA and CDR2 FQGNSA. The V gene lost 2 bases and the J gene lost 4 bases, with 12 bases spanning the gap. CDR3 length: 15 amino acids. For the CDR3, the DNA is TGTGCCAGCAGCTTACAGGAGAGGGTAGGAAACACCATATATTTT. Translated, it gives CASSLQERVGNTIYF. Drawing the rest from reference TRBV7-2 and TRBJ1-3, the complete variable domain is GAGVSQSPSNKVTEKGKDVELRCDPISGHTALYWYRQSLGQGLEFLIYFQGNSAPDKSGLPSDRFSAERTGGSVSTLTIQRTQQEDSAVYLCASSLQERVGNTIYFGEGSWLTVV.

The sample holds one count of this clone. The chain couples TRBV7-2 to TRBJ2-7; TRBD1 aligns across 8 bases. V was clipped by 2 bases and J by 2 bases; unmatched bases: 11. The germline CDR1 and CDR2 sequences are SGHTA and FQGNSA. CDR3 length: 17 residues. Written as DNA, the CDR3 is TGTGCCAGCAGCTTAACCGACGGGGACAGGTACCCCTACGAGCAGTACTTC. Its protein is CASSLTDGDRYPYEQYF.

This clone was seen more than once but under ten times. The CDR3 is CASKSDKGGTLNQPQHF. Here the CDR3 DNA reads TGTGCCAGCAAGTCAGACAAGGGGGGGACCCTCAATCAGCCCCAGCATTTT. The rearrangement links TRBV2 to TRBJ1-5, with D maybe TRBD1 (6 bases). CDR1 SNHLY and CDR2 FYNNEI come from the germline V gene. CDR3 length equals 17 residues. Trimming removed 7 bases from V and 3 bases from J, with 22 bases in between.

This chain joins TRBV6-5 and TRBJ1-6, with D possibly being TRBD1 (6 bases). The V end was cut by 5 bases, the J end by 0 bases, with 8 bases between. CDR1 is MNHEY, CDR2 SVGAGI, per germline. The CDR3 has 15 residues. CDR3 nucleotide sequence: TGTGCCAGCAGTCAACAGGGCTCCTATAATTCACCCCTCCACTTT. Protein sequence: CASSQQGSYNSPLHF.

V and J are TRBV7-3 and TRBJ2-3, with 8 bases that match TRBD2. The V and J ends lost 4 bases and 2 bases, in that order; junction bases with no gene match: 5. The length of the CDR3 is 15 residues. Germline V gene data show CDR1 as SGHTA and CDR2 as FQGTGA. The CDR3 nucleotides are TGTGCCAGCAGCTCCCGGGAGGGCCTCACAGATACGCAGTATTTT. This encodes CASSSREGLTDTQYF.

The chain joins TRBV19 to TRBJ2-2; 7 bases align to TRBD2. Germline trimming cut 6 bases from V and 3 bases from J; bases unmatched to any gene: 4. This CDR3 has 14 residues. Germline CDR1 LNHDA, CDR2 SQIVND (reference sequence). Here the CDR3 DNA reads TGTGCCAGTAGGACCCGGGGGGACACCGGGGAGCTGTTTTTT. This encodes CASRTRGDTGELFF.

This rearrangement joins TRBV18 to TRBJ2-1; TRBD2 agrees at 13 bases. Trimming took 4 bases from V and 7 from J; bases not matched to a gene: 1. This CDR3 is built from 14 residues. Germline V CDR1 and CDR2: KGHSH, LQKENI. The DNA of the CDR3 is TGTGCCAGCTCACAGGGACTAGCGGGGAATGAGCAGTTCTTC. Its translation is CASSQGLAGNEQFF.

The rearrangement joins TRBV27 to TRBJ1-2; TRBD1 matches 9 bases. Germline V gene data show CDR1 as MNHEY and CDR2 as SMNVEV (reference sequence). This CDR3 is 17 amino acids long. Trimming at V came to 3 bases and at J to 3 bases, leaving 11 bases not matched to a gene. The CDR3 nucleotides are TGTGCCAGCAGTTTTGACTCTTGGACAGGGGAGCACTATGGCTACACCTTC. Protein product: CASSFDSWTGEHYGYTF.

This chain's CDR3 is CASSSNSRGQGGNTGELFF. CDR3 coding DNA: TGTGCCAGCAGCTCAAACTCTCGCGGACAGGGGGGGAACACCGGGGAGCTGTTTTTT. This rearrangement joins TRBV9 to TRBJ2-2; 10 bases line up with TRBD1. The CDR3 consists of 19 residues. Losses at the gene ends were 4 bases for V and 1 base for J; bases not matched to a gene: 13. Germline V lookup: CDR1 SGDLS, CDR2 YYNGEE.

The chain combines TRBV5-1 with TRBJ2-7; TRBD2 agrees at 11 bases. CDR3 length equals 16 residues. Germline V lookup: CDR1 SGHRS, CDR2 YFSETQ. The V and J ends lost 4 bases and 7 bases, in that order; junction bases with no gene match: 13. The CDR3 loop reads CASSPSVAGGSGEQYF. As DNA, the CDR3 is TGCGCCAGCAGCCCCTCGGTAGCGGGGGGGTCGGGGGAGCAGTACTTC.

J is TRBJ1-4 and V is TRBV2, with unresolved D. This CDR3 is 11 amino acids long. Germline CDR1 is SNHLY and CDR2 is FYNNEI. V lost 5 bases and J 5 bases, leaving 3 bases between the germline ends. The CDR3 bases are TGTGCCAGCAGTCTGAATGAAAAACTGTTTTTT. Translated, it gives CASSLNEKLFF.

This clone was seen a few times. The J gene is TRBJ1-2, the V gene TRBV2; maybe TRBD1 (6 bases). The CDR3 is 12 amino acids. Germline V CDR1 and CDR2: SNHLY, FYNNEI. Deletions cut 6 bases from V and 4 bases from J, with 9 bases between. The CDR3 sequence is CASRGGAYGYTF. The CDR3 DNA follows: TGTGCCAGCAGGGGGGGGGCCTATGGCTACACCTTC. The whole variable domain, remainder taken from reference TRBV2 and TRBJ1-2, is EPEVTQTPSHQVTQMGQEVILRCVPISNHLYFYWYRQILGQKVEFLVSFYNNEISEKSEIFDDQFSVERPDGSNFTLKIRSTKLEDSAMYFCASRGGAYGYTFGSGTRLTVV.

The chain carries TRBV2 and TRBJ2-2; D gene ambiguous. The CDR3 is made up of 13 amino acids. V was cut by 3 bases and J by 7 bases, with 9 bases left in between. CDR1 SNHLY and CDR2 FYNNEI come from the germline V gene. For the CDR3, the DNA is TGTGCCAGCAGTGACGGGTTTAACGGGGAGCTGTTTTTT. Translation: CASSDGFNGELFF.

This clone was detected once. V and J are TRBV19 and TRBJ1-2; 7 positions match TRBD1. Germline CDR1 LNHDA, CDR2 SQIVND (reference sequence). The V segment lost 3 bases and the J segment 8 bases; nucleotides outside the gene matches: 6. The CDR3 has 13 residues. In nucleotides, the CDR3 is TGTGCCAGTAGTATGGGGACAGTACTAGGCTACACCTTC. Encoded protein: CASSMGTVLGYTF.